The rows below give T cell receptor beta chains drawn from one sample of a study of T cell responses to AZD1222 COVID-19 vaccine. The repertoire was sequenced with immunoSEQ multiplex PCR; TCRdb's copy has only in-frame clones and lacks some. The profile covers some 150,000 clones, with approximately 88% appearing a single time and 5% to 5.5% taken by the ten largest. Specimen: peripheral blood, collected 28 days after the second dose of the MenACWY control vaccine. Receptors were obtained from an adult who received the MenACWY meningococcal vaccine as a control. Both conserved end residues are part of each CDR3. The D gene is left open where the match is weak. Only part of the rows carry a size: once, few, many, or a class if the clone is expanded.

j_gene: TRBJ1-2; abundance: .; v_gene: TRBV19; d_gene: .; CDR3nt: TGTGCCAGTAGCACACGCGGTTATGGCTACACCTTC; CDR3aa: CASSTRGYGYTF
j_gene: TRBJ1-1; abundance: .; v_gene: TRBV18; d_gene: .; CDR3nt: TGTGCCAGCTCACCACCTAAATCGTTCGCTTTCTTT; CDR3aa: CASSPPKSFAFF
j_gene: TRBJ1-2; abundance: .; v_gene: TRBV28; d_gene: .; CDR3nt: TGTGCCAGCAGTTGGGGCTTCTATGGCTACACCTTC; CDR3aa: CASSWGFYGYTF
j_gene: TRBJ2-5; abundance: .; v_gene: TRBV4-1; d_gene: .; CDR3nt: TGCGCCAGCAGCCAAGTCAGGGACCAAGAGACCCAGTACTTC; CDR3aa: CASSQVRDQETQYF
j_gene: TRBJ2-1; abundance: few; v_gene: TRBV27; d_gene: .; CDR3nt: TGTGCCAGCAGTTTATCCCTTATTTTTGGCAATGAGCAGTTCTTC; CDR3aa: CASSLSLIFGNEQFF
j_gene: TRBJ1-5; abundance: .; v_gene: TRBV24-1; d_gene: .; CDR3nt: TGTGCCACCAGTGATACTGGATATAGCAATCAGCCCCAGCATTTT; CDR3aa: CATSDTGYSNQPQHF
j_gene: TRBJ2-7; abundance: .; v_gene: TRBV6-5; d_gene: TRBD1; CDR3nt: TGTGCCAGCAGCCCCGACAGGGCCCTCTACGAGCAGTACTTC; CDR3aa: CASSPDRALYEQYF
j_gene: TRBJ2-7; abundance: .; v_gene: TRBV6-5; d_gene: .; CDR3nt: TGTGCCAGCAGCCTAGAGCCGGGGTTAAGTACCGAGCAGTACTTC; CDR3aa: CASSLEPGLSTEQYF
j_gene: TRBJ1-2; abundance: .; v_gene: TRBV27; d_gene: TRBD1; CDR3nt: TGTGCCAGCAGGGGGACAGGGTCAGGTGGCTACACCTTC; CDR3aa: CASRGTGSGGYTF
j_gene: TRBJ1-1; abundance: .; v_gene: TRBV7-9; d_gene: .; CDR3nt: TGTGCCAGCAGCTTAAGTATCGGGGCGAACACTGAAGCTTTCTTT; CDR3aa: CASSLSIGANTEAFF
j_gene: TRBJ1-6; abundance: .; v_gene: TRBV3-1/TRBV3-2; d_gene: .; CDR3nt: TGTGCCAGCAGCCAAGGACGCGGGTTTAATTCACCCCTCCACTTT; CDR3aa: CASSQGRGFNSPLHF
j_gene: TRBJ1-5; abundance: .; v_gene: TRBV2; d_gene: .; CDR3nt: TGTGCCAGCAGTGAGTACACAGGCGCCCTCAATCAGCCCCAGCATTTT; CDR3aa: CASSEYTGALNQPQHF
j_gene: TRBJ1-2; abundance: .; v_gene: TRBV6-4; d_gene: .; CDR3nt: TGTGCCAGCACCGAAAATGGGGGGGCCTCCTATGGCTACACCTTC; CDR3aa: CASTENGGASYGYTF